This passage covers 12 T cell receptor beta chains from one sample sequenced in a study of T-cell reconstitution after alpha-beta-depleted transplantation in children. Preparation of the TCRbeta library involved a method that used unique molecular identifiers. TCRdb fed the PCR reads into MiXCR, producing one record per CDR3 protein. The table shows 300,000 to 350,000 distinct CDR3 sequences, with 23% occurring only once. Sample: PBMCs, mostly from graft donor cells, taken 180 days after TCRalphabeta/CD19-depleted stem cell transplant. Receptors were obtained from a male patient younger than 18 who had a stem cell transplant for acute lymphoblastic leukemia, so the T cells may come from the graft donor.

This sequence joins TRBV6-5 and TRBJ2-1; a possible D gene is TRBD1 (6 bases). Germline V CDR1 and CDR2: MNHEY, SVGAGI. CDR3 length: 16 amino acids. Trimming stripped 0 bases from V and 3 bases from J, with 12 bases between. The CDR3 DNA reads as TGTGCCAGCAGTTACTCCGGGACACTTGACTACAATGAGCAGTTCTTC. Translated, it gives CASSYSGTLDYNEQFF.

The chain joins TRBV28 to TRBJ2-5, with unresolved D. CDR3 size: 12 residues. In germline, CDR1 is MDHEN, CDR2 SYDVKM. V lost 5 bases and J 7 bases, leaving 11 bases between the germline ends. CDR3 protein: CASSPPTATQYF. DNA of the CDR3: TGTGCCAGCAGTCCGCCGACTGCGACCCAGTACTTC.

This clonotype was seen only a few times. The chain couples TRBV12-3 or TRBV12-4 to TRBJ2-7; D possibly corresponds to TRBD2 (6 bases). Trimming stripped 5 bases from V and 4 bases from J, with 15 bases between. This CDR3 has 14 residues. For the CDR3, the DNA is TGTGCCAGCAGTGGGGGACTCCAACCTTACGAGCAGTACTTC. It translates to CASSGGLQPYEQYF.

This clonotype was detected only a few times. The CDR3 nucleotides read TGTGCCAGCAGCCAAGAATCCGGGATGAACACTGAAGCTTTCTTT. Amino acid sequence: CASSQESGMNTEAFF. The genes are TRBV3-1 and TRBJ1-1; D unresolved. Trimming left V 0 bases short and J 0 bases short, with 8 bases between. From germline, CDR1 is LGHDT and CDR2 YNNKEL (reference sequence). The CDR3 is 15 residues long.

This chain joins TRBV2 and TRBJ2-7; 9 bases fit TRBD2. Germline V gives CDR1 SNHLY, CDR2 FYNNEI. There are 15 residues in the CDR3. With V trimmed by 6 bases and J by 5 bases, 11 bases remained unmatched. CDR3 amino acids: CASSRSSGEWDEQYF. Written as DNA, the CDR3 is TGTGCCAGCAGCCGGTCTAGCGGGGAATGGGACGAGCAGTACTTC.

This clonotype was seen at least ten times. This chain uses TRBV20-1 with TRBJ2-7; 9 bases fit TRBD2. The germline V gene encodes CDR1 DFQATT and CDR2 SNEGSKA (reference sequence). This CDR3 is built from 14 residues. With V trimmed by 0 bases and J by 3 bases, 3 bases remained unmatched. This chain's CDR3 is CSARDLAGVYEQYF. CDR3 coding DNA: TGCAGTGCTAGAGATTTAGCGGGGGTCTACGAGCAGTACTTC.

With respect to this clonotype: One end of the junction is discordant with germline, which a read error may explain. This rearrangement joins TRBV20-1 to TRBJ2-1, with 12 bases that match TRBD2. The V gene's germline CDR1 is DFQATT and CDR2 SNEGSKA (reference sequence). The CDR3 loop spans 14 amino acids. DNA for the CDR3: TGCAGTGCGCATCTAGCGGGAGGGCCGAATGGGCAGTTCTTC. Its protein is CSAHLAGGPNGQFF.

V gene TRBV27 combines with J gene TRBJ1-5; TRBD1 agrees at 7 bases. V gave up 3 bases and J gave up 4 bases; unmatched junction bases: 9. The germline V gene has CDR1 MNHEY and CDR2 SMNVEV (reference sequence). The CDR3 has 16 amino acids. CDR3 loop: CASSFGDRKSNQPQHF. The CDR3 region has the DNA TGTGCCAGCAGTTTTGGGGACAGAAAAAGTAATCAGCCCCAGCATTTT.

The rearrangement joins TRBV11-2 to TRBJ2-5, with D possibly matching TRBD1 (8 bases). Trimming pared 1 base from V and 1 base from J, leaving 19 bases between. This CDR3 has 18 residues. Germline V gene sequence: CDR1 SGHAT, CDR2 FQNNGV. CDR3: CASSLVWGGQAFQETQYF. The DNA for the CDR3 is TGTGCCAGCAGCTTAGTCTGGGGGGGACAGGCCTTCCAAGAGACCCAGTACTTC.

The chain carries TRBV6-1 and TRBJ1-2; 10 bases fit TRBD1. The CDR3 runs 15 residues. Germline V gene lookup returns CDR1 MNHNS and CDR2 SASEGT. V shed 6 bases and J 3 bases; nucleotides not matched to a gene: 7. The CDR3 loop reads CASSPRDRGYYGYTF. CDR3 sequence (DNA): TGTGCCAGCAGCCCCAGGGACAGGGGCTACTATGGCTACACCTTC.

There are a few counts of this clonotype. This chain connects TRBV12-3 or TRBV12-4 to TRBJ2-7, with 7 nucleotides matching TRBD2. This CDR3 has 14 residues. Germline trimming cut 3 bases from V and 4 bases from J; bases unmatched to any gene: 6. This CDR3 reads CASSFGTSEYEQYF. CDR3 bases: TGTGCCAGCAGTTTTGGAACTAGCGAATACGAGCAGTACTTC.

This clonotype has a handful of counts. The rearrangement links TRBV5-1 to TRBJ2-5; 7 bases match TRBD1. Germline V gene sequence: CDR1 SGHRS, CDR2 YFSETQ. CDR3 length: 13 residues. V gave up 1 base and J gave up 3 bases; unmatched junction bases: 0. CDR3 DNA: TGCGCCAGCAGCTTGCAGGGGGAAGAGACCCAGTACTTC. Residues: CASSLQGEETQYF.